This paragraph covers one TCR beta chain sequence. This sample was included in a study of OX40 agonist ivuxolimab in advanced cancers. V dropped 0 bases and J dropped 2 bases, with 11 bases sitting between them. Germline-derived CDR1 and CDR2 are GTSNPN and SVGIG (reference sequence). The CDR3 length is 15 residues. Profiled with immunoSEQ multiplex PCR; TCRdb holds only in-frame clones, not every one. This sample has more than 60,000 clones, with 85% to 90% found just once. The chain recombines TRBV30 with TRBJ1-3; the D gene is possibly TRBD1 (6 bases). This clonotype originated in an adult with an advanced solid tumor such as melanoma, head and neck, liver or kidney cancer. Sequenced here: CD4+ or CD8+ T cells sorted from blood, sampled in a trial of the OX40 agonist ivuxolimab. The CDR3 reads CAWSVQGGPGNTIYF. Here the CDR3 DNA reads TGTGCCTGGAGTGTACAGGGCGGACCTGGAAACACCATATATTTT.